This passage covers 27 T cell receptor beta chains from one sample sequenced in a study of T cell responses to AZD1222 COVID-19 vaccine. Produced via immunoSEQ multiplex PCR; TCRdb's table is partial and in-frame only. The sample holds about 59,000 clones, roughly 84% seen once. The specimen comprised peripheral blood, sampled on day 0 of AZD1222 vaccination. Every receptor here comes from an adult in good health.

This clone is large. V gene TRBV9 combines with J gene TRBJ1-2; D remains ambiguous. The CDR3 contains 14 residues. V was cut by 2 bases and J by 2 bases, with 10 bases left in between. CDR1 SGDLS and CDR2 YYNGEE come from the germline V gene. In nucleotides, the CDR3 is TGTGCCAGCAGCGTGGGAGGGATGAACTATGGCTACACCTTC. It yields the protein CASSVGGMNYGYTF.

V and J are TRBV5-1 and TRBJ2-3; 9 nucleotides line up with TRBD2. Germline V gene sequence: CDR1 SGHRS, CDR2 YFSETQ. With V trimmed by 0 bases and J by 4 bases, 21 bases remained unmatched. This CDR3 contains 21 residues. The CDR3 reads CASSLVPPGGGADQASDTQYF. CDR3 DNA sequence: TGCGCCAGCAGCTTGGTGCCGCCGGGCGGGGGGGCCGACCAGGCATCAGATACGCAGTATTTT.

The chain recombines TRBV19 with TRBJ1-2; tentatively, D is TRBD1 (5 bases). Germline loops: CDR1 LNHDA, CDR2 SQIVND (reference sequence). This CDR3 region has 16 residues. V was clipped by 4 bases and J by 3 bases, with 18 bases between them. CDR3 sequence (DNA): TGTGCCAGTAGTACCGCAGACAGTTCTCGGGACTATGGCTACACCTTC. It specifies CASSTADSSRDYGYTF.

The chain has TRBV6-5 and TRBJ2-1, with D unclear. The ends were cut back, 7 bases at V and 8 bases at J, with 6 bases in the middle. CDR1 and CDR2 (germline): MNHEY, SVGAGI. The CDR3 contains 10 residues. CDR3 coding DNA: TGTGCCAGCATCAGCTATGAGCAGTTCTTC. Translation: CASISYEQFF.

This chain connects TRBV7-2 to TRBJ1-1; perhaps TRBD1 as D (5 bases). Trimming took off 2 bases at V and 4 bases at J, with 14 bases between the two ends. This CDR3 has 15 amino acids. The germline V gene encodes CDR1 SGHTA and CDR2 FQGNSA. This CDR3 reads CASSLSRGVGTEAFF. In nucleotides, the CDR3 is TGTGCCAGCAGCTTATCCCGAGGGGTGGGCACTGAAGCTTTCTTT.

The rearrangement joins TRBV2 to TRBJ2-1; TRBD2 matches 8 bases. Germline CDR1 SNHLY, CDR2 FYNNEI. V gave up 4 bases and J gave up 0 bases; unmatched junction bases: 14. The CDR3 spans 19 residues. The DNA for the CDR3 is TGTGCCAGCAGTGCGTCATGGGCTAGCGGGCTGAGCTCCTACAATGAGCAGTTCTTC. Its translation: CASSASWASGLSSYNEQFF.

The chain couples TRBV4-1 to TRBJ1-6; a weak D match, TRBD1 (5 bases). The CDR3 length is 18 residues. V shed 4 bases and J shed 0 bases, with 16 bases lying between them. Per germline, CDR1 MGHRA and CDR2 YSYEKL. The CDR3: CASSLRQSSSSYNSPLHF. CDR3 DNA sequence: TGCGCCAGCAGCCTTAGACAGTCTTCGAGCTCCTATAATTCACCCCTCCACTTT.

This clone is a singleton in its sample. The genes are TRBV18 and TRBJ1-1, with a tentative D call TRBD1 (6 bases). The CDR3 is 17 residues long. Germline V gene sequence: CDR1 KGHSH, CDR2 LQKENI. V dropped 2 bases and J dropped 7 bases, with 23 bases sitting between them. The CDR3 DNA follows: TGTGCCAGCTCACCAAACCACCCGTCGACAGGCAGCGGTGAAGCTTTCTTT. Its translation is CASSPNHPSTGSGEAFF.

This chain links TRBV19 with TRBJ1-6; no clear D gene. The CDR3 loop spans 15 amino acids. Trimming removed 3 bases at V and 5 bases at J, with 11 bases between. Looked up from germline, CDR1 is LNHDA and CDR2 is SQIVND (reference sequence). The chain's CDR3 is CASSIGHQNNSPLHF. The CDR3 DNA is TGTGCCAGTAGTATTGGGCATCAGAATAATTCACCCCTCCACTTT.

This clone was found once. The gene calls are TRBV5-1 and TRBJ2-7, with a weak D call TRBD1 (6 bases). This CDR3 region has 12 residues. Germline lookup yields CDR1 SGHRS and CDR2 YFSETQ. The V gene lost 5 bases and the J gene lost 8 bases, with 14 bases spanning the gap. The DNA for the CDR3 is TGCGCCAGCAGTTATGGACAGTCGCAGCAGTACTTC. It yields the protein CASSYGQSQQYF.

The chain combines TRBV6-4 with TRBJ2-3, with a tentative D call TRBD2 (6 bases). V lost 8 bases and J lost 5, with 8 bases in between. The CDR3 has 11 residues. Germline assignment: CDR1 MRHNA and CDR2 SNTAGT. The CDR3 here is CASAEGDTQYF. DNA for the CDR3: TGTGCCAGCGCGGAGGGAGATACGCAGTATTTT.

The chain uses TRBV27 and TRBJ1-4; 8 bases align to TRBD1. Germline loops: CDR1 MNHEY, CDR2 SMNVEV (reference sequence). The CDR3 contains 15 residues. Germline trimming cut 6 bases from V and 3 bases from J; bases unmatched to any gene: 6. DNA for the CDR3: TGTGCCAGCAGGGCTCAGGGGGCTGCTAATGAAAAACTGTTTTTT. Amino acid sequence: CASRAQGAANEKLFF.

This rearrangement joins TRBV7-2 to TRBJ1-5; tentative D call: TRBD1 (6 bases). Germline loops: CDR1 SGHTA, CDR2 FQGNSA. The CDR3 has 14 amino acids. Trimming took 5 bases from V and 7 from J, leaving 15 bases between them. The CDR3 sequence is CASSPTGSYQPQHF. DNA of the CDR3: TGTGCCAGCAGCCCTACAGGGAGTTACCAGCCCCAGCATTTT.

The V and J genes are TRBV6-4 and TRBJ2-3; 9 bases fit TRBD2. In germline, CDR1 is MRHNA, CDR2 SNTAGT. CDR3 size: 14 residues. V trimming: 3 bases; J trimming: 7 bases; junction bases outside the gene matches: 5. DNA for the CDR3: TGTGCCAGCAGTGAGCTAGCGGGGCAGTATACGCAGTATTTT. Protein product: CASSELAGQYTQYF.

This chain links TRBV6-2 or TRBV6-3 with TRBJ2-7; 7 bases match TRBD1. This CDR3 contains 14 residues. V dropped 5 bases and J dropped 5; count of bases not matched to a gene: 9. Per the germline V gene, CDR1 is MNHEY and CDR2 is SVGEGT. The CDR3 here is CASSNQGVIDEQYF. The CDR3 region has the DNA TGTGCCAGCAGTAACCAGGGGGTGATCGACGAGCAGTACTTC.

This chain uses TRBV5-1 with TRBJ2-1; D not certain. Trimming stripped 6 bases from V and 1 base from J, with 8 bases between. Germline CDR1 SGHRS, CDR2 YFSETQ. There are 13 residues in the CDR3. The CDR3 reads CASTPDSYNEQFF. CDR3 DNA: TGCGCCAGCACCCCAGATTCCTACAATGAGCAGTTCTTC.

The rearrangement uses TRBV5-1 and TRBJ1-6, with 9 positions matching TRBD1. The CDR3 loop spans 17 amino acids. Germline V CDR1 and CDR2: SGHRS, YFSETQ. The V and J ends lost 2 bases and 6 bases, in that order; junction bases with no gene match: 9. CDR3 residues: CASSFAPGTGTNSPLHF. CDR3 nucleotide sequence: TGCGCCAGCAGCTTCGCTCCCGGGACAGGGACTAATTCACCCCTCCACTTT.

For the CDR3, the DNA is TGTGCCAGCAGATGGGGACAGGGGTCTGGAAACACCATATATTTT. It translates to CASRWGQGSGNTIYF. J is TRBJ1-3 and V is TRBV2, with TRBD1 matching 10 bases. V gave up 6 bases and J gave up 1 base; unmatched junction bases: 3. The CDR3 consists of 15 residues. Germline CDR1 SNHLY, CDR2 FYNNEI.

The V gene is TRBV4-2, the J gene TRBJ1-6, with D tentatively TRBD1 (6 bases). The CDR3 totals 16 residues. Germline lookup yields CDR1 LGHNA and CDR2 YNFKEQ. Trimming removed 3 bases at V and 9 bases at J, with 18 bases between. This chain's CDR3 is CASSQDKGHFASPLHF. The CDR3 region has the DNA TGTGCCAGCAGCCAGGACAAGGGACATTTCGCTTCACCCCTCCACTTT.

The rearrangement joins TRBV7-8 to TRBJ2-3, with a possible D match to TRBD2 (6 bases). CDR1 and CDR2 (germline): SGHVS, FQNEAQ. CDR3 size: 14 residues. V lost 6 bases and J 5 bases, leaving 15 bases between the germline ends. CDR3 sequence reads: CASRPGTAQDTQYF. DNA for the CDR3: TGTGCCAGCAGACCCGGGACTGCACAAGATACGCAGTATTTT.

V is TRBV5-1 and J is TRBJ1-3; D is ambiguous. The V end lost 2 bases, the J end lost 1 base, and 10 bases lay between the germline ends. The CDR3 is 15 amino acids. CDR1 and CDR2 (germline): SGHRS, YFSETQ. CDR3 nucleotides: TGCGCCAGCAGCTTAGGGTCGGGGTCTGGAAACACCATATATTTT. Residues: CASSLGSGSGNTIYF.

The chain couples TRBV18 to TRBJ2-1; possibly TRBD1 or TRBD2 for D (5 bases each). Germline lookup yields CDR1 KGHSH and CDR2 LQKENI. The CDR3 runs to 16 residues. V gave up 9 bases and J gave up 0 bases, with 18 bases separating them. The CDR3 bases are TGTGCCAGTCGACCCATGGCAGGGAGCTCCTACAATGAGCAGTTCTTC. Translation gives CASRPMAGSSYNEQFF. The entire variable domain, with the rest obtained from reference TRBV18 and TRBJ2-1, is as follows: NAGVMQNPRHLVRRRGQEARLRCSPMKGHSHVYWYRQLPEEGLKFMVYLQKENIIDESGMPKERFSAEFPKEGPSILRIQQVVRGDSAAYFCASRPMAGSSYNEQFFGPGTRLTVL.

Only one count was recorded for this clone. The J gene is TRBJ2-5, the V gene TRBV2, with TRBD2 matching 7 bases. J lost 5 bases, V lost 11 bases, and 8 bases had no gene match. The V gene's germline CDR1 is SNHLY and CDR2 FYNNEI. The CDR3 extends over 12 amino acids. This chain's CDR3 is CAGGRASETQYF. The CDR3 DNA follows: TGTGCCGGGGGGAGGGCTAGCGAGACCCAGTACTTC.

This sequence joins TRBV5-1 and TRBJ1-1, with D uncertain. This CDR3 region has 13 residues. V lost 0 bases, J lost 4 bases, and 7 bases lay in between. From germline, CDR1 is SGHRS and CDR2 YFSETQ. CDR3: CASSLAPGTEAFF. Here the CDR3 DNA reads TGCGCCAGCAGCTTGGCCCCTGGCACTGAAGCTTTCTTT.

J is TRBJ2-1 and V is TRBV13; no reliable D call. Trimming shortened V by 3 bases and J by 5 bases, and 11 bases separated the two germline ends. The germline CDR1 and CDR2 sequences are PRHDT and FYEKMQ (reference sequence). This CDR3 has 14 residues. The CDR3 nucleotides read TGTGCCAGCAGCTTTCTTTTCGGGCACAATGAGCAGTTCTTC. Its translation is CASSFLFGHNEQFF.

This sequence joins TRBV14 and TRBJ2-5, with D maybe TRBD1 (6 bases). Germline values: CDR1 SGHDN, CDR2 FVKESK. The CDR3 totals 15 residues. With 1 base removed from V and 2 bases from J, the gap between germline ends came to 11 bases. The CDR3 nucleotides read TGTGCCAGCAGCCAAGTTTTAGGGGGACAAGAGACCCAGTACTTC. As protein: CASSQVLGGQETQYF.

DNA of the CDR3: TGTGCCAGCAGTTGGACAGGGCGAAACTTATACAATGAGCAGTTCTTC. This translates into CASSWTGRNLYNEQFF. V gene TRBV6-2 or TRBV6-3 combines with J gene TRBJ2-1; 8 bases match TRBD1. The CDR3 is 16 amino acids. The ends lost 4 bases at V and 4 bases at J; junction bases unmatched: 9. Germline CDR1 reads MNHEY; CDR2 reads SVGEGT.